This T cell receptor beta chain was identified in a study of T cells after yellow fever vaccination. A remark on this clonotype: What it binds is unknown.

In making TCR cDNA, 5'RACE template switching added a universal primer site and UMIs to it. TCRdb reanalysed the 5' RACE reads using MiXCR and keeps one entry per CDR3 protein. This table has approximately 160,000 distinct CDR3 sequences, 9.3% appearing once. Germline V gene lookup returns CDR1 MDHEN and CDR2 SYDVKM. V was pared by 7 bases and J by 0 bases, with 3 bases of the junction left unmatched. CDR3 length: 13 amino acids. General observations from the study: Clones that expanded after primary vaccination mostly reappeared after the booster (around 96% CD4, about 89% CD8). The bulk population could contribute abundant contaminating clonotypes to FACS-sorted repertoires. The CD4 and CD8 compartments had a small share of their clonotypes in common.

The material was CD8+ T cells sorted from PBMCs, obtained 45 days after the yellow fever booster vaccination. The chain carries TRBV28 and TRBJ2-7; TRBD1 matches at 7 bases. The receptor comes from a man younger than 30 who received the YFV17D yellow fever vaccine. Here the CDR3 reads CASKTGLSYEQYF. The CDR3 bases are TGTGCCAGCAAGACAGGGCTCTCCTACGAGCAGTACTTC.